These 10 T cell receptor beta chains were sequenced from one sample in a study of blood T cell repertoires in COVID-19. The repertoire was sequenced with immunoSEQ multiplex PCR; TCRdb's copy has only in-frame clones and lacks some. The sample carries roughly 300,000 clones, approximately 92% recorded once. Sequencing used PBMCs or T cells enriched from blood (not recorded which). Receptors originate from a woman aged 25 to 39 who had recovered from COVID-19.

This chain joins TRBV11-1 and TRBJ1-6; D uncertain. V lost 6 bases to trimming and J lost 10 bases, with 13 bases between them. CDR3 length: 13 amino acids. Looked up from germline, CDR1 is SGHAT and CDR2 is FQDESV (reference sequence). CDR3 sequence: CASRFRERSPLHF. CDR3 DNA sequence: TGTGCCAGCAGATTCCGGGAAAGGTCACCCCTCCACTTT. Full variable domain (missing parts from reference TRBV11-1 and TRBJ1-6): EAEVAQSPRYKITEKSQAVAFWCDPISGHATLYWYRQILGQGPELLVQFQDESVVDDSQLPKDRFSAERLKGVDSTLKIQPAELGDSAMYLCASRFRERSPLHFGNGTRLTVT.

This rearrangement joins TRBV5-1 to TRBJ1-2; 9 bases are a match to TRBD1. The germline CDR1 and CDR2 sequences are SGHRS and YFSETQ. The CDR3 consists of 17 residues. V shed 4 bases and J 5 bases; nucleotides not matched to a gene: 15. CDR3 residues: CASSLGTGISFNYGYTF. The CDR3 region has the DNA TGCGCCAGCAGCCTTGGGACAGGGATCAGCTTTAATTATGGCTACACCTTC.

CDR3 sequence reads: CASSNNRVPQGTEAFF. Here the CDR3 DNA reads TGCGCCAGCAGCAATAACAGGGTCCCCCAGGGCACTGAAGCTTTCTTT. The chain couples TRBV4-1 to TRBJ1-1, with a weak D call TRBD1 (6 bases). V dropped 5 bases and J dropped 4 bases, with 20 bases sitting between them. There are 16 residues in the CDR3. Per germline, CDR1 MGHRA and CDR2 YSYEKL.

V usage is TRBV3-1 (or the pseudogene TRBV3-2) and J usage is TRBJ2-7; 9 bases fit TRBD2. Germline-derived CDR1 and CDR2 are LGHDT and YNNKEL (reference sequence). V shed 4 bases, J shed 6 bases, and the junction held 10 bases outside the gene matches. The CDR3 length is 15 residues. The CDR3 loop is CASSPLGGRAAEQYF. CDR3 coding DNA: TGTGCCAGCAGCCCTCTGGGCGGGAGGGCCGCCGAGCAGTACTTC.

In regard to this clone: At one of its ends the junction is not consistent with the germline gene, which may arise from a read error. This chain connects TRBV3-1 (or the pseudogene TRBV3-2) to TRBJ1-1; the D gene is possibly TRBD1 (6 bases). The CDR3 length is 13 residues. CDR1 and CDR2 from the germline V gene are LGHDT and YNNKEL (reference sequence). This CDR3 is CASSRGLGAQLLF. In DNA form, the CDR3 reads TGTGCCAGCAGCCGGGGGCTGGGGGCCCAACTACTTTTT.

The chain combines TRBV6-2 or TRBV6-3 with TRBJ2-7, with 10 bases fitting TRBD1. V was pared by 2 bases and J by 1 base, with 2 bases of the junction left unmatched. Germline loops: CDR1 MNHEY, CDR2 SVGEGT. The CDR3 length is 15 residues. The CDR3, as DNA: TGTGCCAGCAGTTACCCGGACAGGGGGTCCTACGAGCAGTACTTC. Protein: CASSYPDRGSYEQYF.

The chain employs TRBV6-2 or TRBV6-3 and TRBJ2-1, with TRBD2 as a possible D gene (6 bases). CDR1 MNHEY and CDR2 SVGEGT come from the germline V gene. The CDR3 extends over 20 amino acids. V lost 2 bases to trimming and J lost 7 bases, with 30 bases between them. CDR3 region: CASSYRLVSKTPEGRNEQFF. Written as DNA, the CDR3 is TGTGCCAGCAGTTACCGCCTCGTATCCAAAACCCCGGAGGGCCGGAATGAGCAGTTCTTC.

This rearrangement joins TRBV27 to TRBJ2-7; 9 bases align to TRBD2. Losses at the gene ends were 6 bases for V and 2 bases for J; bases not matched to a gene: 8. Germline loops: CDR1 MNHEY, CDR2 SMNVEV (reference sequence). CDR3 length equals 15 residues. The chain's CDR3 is CASRIASGATYEQYF. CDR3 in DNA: TGTGCCAGCAGGATTGCTAGCGGGGCCACCTACGAGCAGTACTTC.

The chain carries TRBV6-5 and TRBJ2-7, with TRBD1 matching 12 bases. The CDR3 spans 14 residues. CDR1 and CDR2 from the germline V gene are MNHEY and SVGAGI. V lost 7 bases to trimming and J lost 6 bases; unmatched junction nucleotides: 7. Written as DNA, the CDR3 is TGTGCCAGCACCCTCGGGACAGGGGGCCCCGAGCAGTACTTC. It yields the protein CASTLGTGGPEQYF.

CDR3 sequence: CASSELGRDYGYTF. CDR3 nucleotides: TGTGCCAGCAGTGAGTTGGGCAGAGACTATGGCTACACCTTC. The V gene is TRBV6-1, the J gene TRBJ1-2; D remains unclear. This CDR3 contains 14 residues. Trimming pared 3 bases from V and 3 bases from J, leaving 11 bases between. Germline CDR1 MNHNS, CDR2 SASEGT.